These T cell receptor beta chains were read from a single sample in a study of T cells in Graves' hyperthyroidism and ophthalmopathy. Using its own MiXCR run on the multiplex PCR reads, TCRdb lists one record per CDR3 protein. The sample shows some 350,000 distinct CDR3 sequences, around 15% of them seen only once. The sequenced sample consisted of blood. These receptors were collected from a woman aged 60 to 75 with Graves' ophthalmopathy. CDR3s include the opening cysteine and the closing phenylalanine or tryptophan. The D gene is left open where the match is weak. Expanded clones are given a class, and other clones once, few, many or no size at all.

cdr3_length,clone_size,v_call,d_call,j_call,cdr3_nt,cdr3_aa
14,many,TRBV24-1,.,TRBJ2-7,TGTGCCACCAGTTCTCGGGGGTCGATCTACGAGCAGTACTTC,CATSSRGSIYEQYF
14,many,TRBV9,.,TRBJ1-6,TGTGCCAGCAGAGGGGACGGGGATAATTCACCCCTCCACTTT,CASRGDGDNSPLHF
18,many,TRBV4-1,.,TRBJ2-5,TGCGCCAGCAGCCAAGATGGGAGACGGCGACCGGGACAAGAGACCCAGTACTTC,CASSQDGRRRPGQETQYF
15,many,TRBV3-1,.,TRBJ1-2,TGTGCCAGCAGCCAAGACTGGGAGGGGCCCTATGGCTACACCTTC,CASSQDWEGPYGYTF
15,few,TRBV6-2/TRBV6-3,TRBD2,TRBJ2-7,TGTGCCAGCGCCCTAGAACTAGCGGGAGTGGTCGAGCAGTACTTC,CASALELAGVVEQYF
13,many,TRBV30,.,TRBJ1-1,TGTGCCTGGAGTGTCGACATTGACACTGAAGCTTTCTTT,CAWSVDIDTEAFF
13,few,TRBV12-3/TRBV12-4,.,TRBJ2-2,TGTGCCAGCAGCCTGCTTGTAGACGGGGAGCTGTTTTTT,CASSLLVDGELFF
13,many,TRBV7-3,.,TRBJ2-3,TGTGCCAGCAGCTTAACTAGGCAAGATACGCAGTATTTT,CASSLTRQDTQYF
15,.,TRBV19,TRBD2,TRBJ2-7,TGTGCCAGTAGCAGGGGACTAGCGGCAGTTTACGAGCAGTACTTC,CASSRGLAAVYEQYF
13,many,TRBV2,.,TRBJ2-2,TGTGCCAGCAGGAAGGACGGGACCGGGGAGCTGTTTTTT,CASRKDGTGELFF
17,many,TRBV12-3/TRBV12-4,TRBD2,TRBJ2-2,TGTGCCAGCAGTTATAGGGGAGGGGCCGCGAACACCGGGGAGCTGTTTTTT,CASSYRGGAANTGELFF
15,many,TRBV11-2,TRBD2,TRBJ2-5,TGTGCCAGCAGCTTAGATTCAGCGGGAGGGGAGACCCAGTACTTC,CASSLDSAGGETQYF
15,many,TRBV7-2,.,TRBJ2-1,TGTGCCAGCAGACCTACAGGGAGTCAGGACAATGAGCAGTTCTTC,CASRPTGSQDNEQFF
14,many,TRBV12-3/TRBV12-4,.,TRBJ2-7,TGTGCCAGCAGTTCGGGGGACAAGGCCTACGAGCAGTACTTC,CASSSGDKAYEQYF
15,many,TRBV3-1,TRBD1,TRBJ1-2,TGTGCCAGCAGCCATCCCGGACAGGGGAGCGAAGGCTACACCTTC,CASSHPGQGSEGYTF
13,few,TRBV29-1,.,TRBJ1-1,TGCAGCGTTGAGGGTGGACCTTGGGCTGAAGCTTTCTTT,CSVEGGPWAEAFF
15,few,TRBV24-1,.,TRBJ2-2,TGTGCCACCAGTAAGACCGGCCGTGGGGCCGGGGAGCTGTTTTTT,CATSKTGRGAGELFF
13,.,TRBV5-4,TRBD2,TRBJ2-1,TGTGCCACCAAGCCAGGCGGGGGAGATGAGCAGTTCTTC,CATKPGGGDEQFF
14,many,TRBV12-3/TRBV12-4,.,TRBJ1-2,TGTGCCAGCAGGTTGGACCTTTTAGACTATGGCTACACCTTC,CASRLDLLDYGYTF
13,many,TRBV29-1,.,TRBJ2-5,TGCAGCGTTGAGGGGGCTGGGCAAGAGACCCAGTACTTC,CSVEGAGQETQYF
16,.,TRBV12-3/TRBV12-4,.,TRBJ1-6,TGTGCCAGCAGTTTTAGGGTTGGTCAGACAAATTCACCCCTCCACTTT,CASSFRVGQTNSPLHF
15,.,TRBV29-1,TRBD2,TRBJ2-1,TGCAGCGTTACCGGGACTAGCGGGACCCTAGGTGAGCAGTTCTTC,CSVTGTSGTLGEQFF
16,few,TRBV14,.,TRBJ1-2,TGTGCCAGCAGCCCCCGCCCGGGTCGGTCCCACTATGGCTACACCTTC,CASSPRPGRSHYGYTF
16,many,TRBV3-1,.,TRBJ1-5,TGTGCCAGCAGCCAAAGGGGGGAGTGGCAGGTTCAGCCCCAGCATTTT,CASSQRGEWQVQPQHF
14,few,TRBV20-1,.,TRBJ2-3,TGCAGTGCACTCACCCTAGCAGTCACAGATACGCAGTATTTT,CSALTLAVTDTQYF
13,.,TRBV7-9,.,TRBJ2-7,TGTGCCAGCAGCTTAAACCTGGCCTACGAGCAGTACTTC,CASSLNLAYEQYF
13,few,TRBV11-2,.,TRBJ2-2,TGTGCCAGCAGCTTAGTGGGGGTCGGGGAGCTGTTTTTT,CASSLVGVGELFF
15,many,TRBV20-1,TRBD1,TRBJ2-1,TGCAGTGCTAGAGGGGCCCGGACAGGATACAATGAGCAGTTCTTC,CSARGARTGYNEQFF
13,many,TRBV29-1,.,TRBJ1-1,TGCAGCGCCCACAGGGCCCTGAACACTGAAGCTTTCTTT,CSAHRALNTEAFF
16,few,TRBV6-5,.,TRBJ1-3,TGTGCCAGCAGTTACTCGTATGCAGGGGCAGGAAACACCATATATTTT,CASSYSYAGAGNTIYF
15,many,TRBV5-4,.,TRBJ2-1,TGTGCCAGCAGCTCCAGCGGATCCTACACTAATGAGCAGTTCTTC,CASSSSGSYTNEQFF
14,.,TRBV5-4,.,TRBJ2-4,TGTGCCAGCAGCCTCCGTGAGGGCCAAAACATTCAGTACTTC,CASSLREGQNIQYF
13,many,TRBV11-2,.,TRBJ1-1,TGTGCCAGCAGCTGGAAGGGGGGTACTGAAGCTTTCTTT,CASSWKGGTEAFF
14,.,TRBV9,.,TRBJ1-2,TGTGCCAGCAGCGGAGAAGGGGGAAACTATGGCTACACCTTC,CASSGEGGNYGYTF
14,few,TRBV5-1,TRBD2,TRBJ2-1,TGCGCCAGCAGCTACGGGACTAGGGACAATGAGCAGTTCTTC,CASSYGTRDNEQFF
13,many,TRBV12-3/TRBV12-4,.,TRBJ2-7,TGTGCCAGCAGCCGAGTTCCCAGGCGGGAGCAGTACTTC,CASSRVPRREQYF
16,few,TRBV10-3,TRBD2,TRBJ2-1,TGTGCCATCAGTGATGGAGTAGCGGGAAACTTCAATGAGCAGTTCTTC,CAISDGVAGNFNEQFF
12,many,TRBV20-1,.,TRBJ2-5,TGCAGTGCTTTTGACAACCAAGAGACCCAGTACTTC,CSAFDNQETQYF
14,once,TRBV30,.,TRBJ2-2,TGTGCCTGGAGTGTTAGCCGGGGCACCGGGGAGCTGTTTTTT,CAWSVSRGTGELFF
14,.,TRBV12-3/TRBV12-4,TRBD1,TRBJ1-6,TGTGCCAGCAGTCGGACAGGGGTTGACTCACCCCTCCACTTT,CASSRTGVDSPLHF
16,.,TRBV6-1,.,TRBJ2-7,TGTGCCAGCAGCCCCCTCCACCCGGCGGGTCCCTACGAGCAGTACTTC,CASSPLHPAGPYEQYF
13,many,TRBV28,.,TRBJ1-1,TGTGCCAGCAGTCGGGCCCGGCTGACTGAAGCTTTCTTT,CASSRARLTEAFF
16,once,TRBV7-2,TRBD2,TRBJ2-3,TGTGCCAGCAGCTTACGACTAGCGGGAGGGTCAGATACGCAGTATTTT,CASSLRLAGGSDTQYF
15,many,TRBV2,.,TRBJ2-1,TGTGCCAGCAGTGAACAGGGTCTTGGATACAATGAGCAGTTCTTC,CASSEQGLGYNEQFF
15,few,TRBV19,.,TRBJ2-3,TGTGCCAGTAGTATAACCGTAGCGGGCACAGATACGCAGTATTTT,CASSITVAGTDTQYF
17,many,TRBV12-3/TRBV12-4,TRBD1,TRBJ2-6,TGTGCCAGCAGTCCTCGACAGGGGGCCGCTGGGGCCAACGTCCTGACTTTC,CASSPRQGAAGANVLTF
15,many,TRBV28,.,TRBJ2-1,TGTGCCAGCAGCAGCCTGACCCCGTCGCGCGATGAGCAGTTCTTC,CASSSLTPSRDEQFF
16,.,TRBV5-1,TRBD1,TRBJ2-2,TGCGCCAGCAGCTGGGACAGCCCCTCGAACACCGGGGAGCTGTTTTTT,CASSWDSPSNTGELFF
17,many,TRBV6-5,TRBD2,TRBJ2-2,TGTGCCAGCAGTTACATAGCGGGAGGGCCGCGAACCGGGGAGCTGTTTTTT,CASSYIAGGPRTGELFF
15,.,TRBV20-1,TRBD1,TRBJ1-5,TGCAGTGCTAGAGGAGGACAGGGACTCGGTCAGCCCCAGCATTTT,CSARGGQGLGQPQHF
15,many,TRBV2,.,TRBJ2-7,TGTGCCAGCAGTGACCAGACAGGTCCCTATAACGAGCAGTACTTC,CASSDQTGPYNEQYF